Only a few counts were recorded for the clone carrying this T cell receptor beta chain. Its specificity is not known. The sample is drawn from a study of identical twins. Overall study results and limits: Possibly, invariant MAIT and iNKT cells partly confounded zero-insertion analyses. Out-of-frame alpha sequences that twins shared showed excess low generation probability.

CDR3 length: 16 amino acids. The germline gives CDR1 SGDLS, CDR2 YYNGEE. Losses at the gene ends were 4 bases for V and 2 bases for J; bases not matched to a gene: 10. Via MiXCR, TCRdb re-called the 5' RACE reads, giving one row per CDR3 protein. There are nearly 650,000 distinct CDR3 sequences in the sample; under 8.5% occur only once, and 1.6% lies in the top ten. These records were also assigned to another study, of yellow fever vaccine responses in identical twins.

The chain recombines TRBV9 with TRBJ2-3; 7 bases align to TRBD2. This clonotype was obtained from a woman aged 18-30 years in good health. The specimen sequenced was PBMCs. DNA of the CDR3: TGTGCCAGCAGCACCCTTGCCGGGGGGATCACAGATACGCAGTATTTT. Encoded protein: CASSTLAGGITDTQYF.